The sequence of this TCR beta chain was determined in a study of beta chain features in type 1 diabetes. Overall study findings and caveats: Patients' naive, central memory and Treg TCRB repertoires seemed closer to one another than those of healthy donors. Shortening of TCRB CDR3s, moderate but significant, appeared in all four CD4+ subsets of Type 1 diabetes patients.

The isolated RNA, all of it, was reverse transcribed, so expressed TCRB transcripts were what got sequenced. Clones were read by immunoSEQ multiplex PCR, and TCRdb kept only the in-frame ones, dropping some. The sample includes about 450,000 clones, roughly an eighth of them seen just once. A few counts support this clone. Its antigen is as yet unknown. The sequence was collected from a young woman in good health. The material sequenced was naive CD4+ T cells from blood.

CDR3 coding DNA: TGTGCCAGCTCACCTCAGGTTTCCGAGACCCAGTACTTC. It specifies CASSPQVSETQYF. The V gene is TRBV18, the J gene TRBJ2-5, with D unresolved. V lost 3 bases and J lost 5, with 10 bases in between. This CDR3 contains 13 residues. The germline CDR1 and CDR2 sequences are KGHSH and LQKENI.